The T cell receptor beta chain under discussion was sequenced for a study of CD8 T cells in Susac syndrome. Blood CD8+ and CD4+ T cells underwent high-throughput TCR beta sequencing. RNA was extracted with the RNeasy kit, and a quantity of 0.5 to 1 ug was reverse transcribed using random hexamers. TCRdb fed the immunoSEQ multiplex PCR reads into MiXCR, producing one record per CDR3 protein. Among more than 110,000 distinct CDR3 sequences, approximately 95% were seen once, and the ten largest hold around 0.15%. The clonotype originates from a human donor with Susac syndrome. Input material: CD4+ T cells from PBMCs.

Written as DNA, the CDR3 is TGTGCCACCAGTGATCCCCAGAACACTGAAGCTTTCTTT. This encodes CATSDPQNTEAFF. This rearrangement joins TRBV24-1 to TRBJ1-1; D gene ambiguous. V was trimmed by 3 bases and J by 1 base, leaving 5 bases between them. The germline gives CDR1 KGHDR, CDR2 SFDVKD. The length of the CDR3 is 13 residues.